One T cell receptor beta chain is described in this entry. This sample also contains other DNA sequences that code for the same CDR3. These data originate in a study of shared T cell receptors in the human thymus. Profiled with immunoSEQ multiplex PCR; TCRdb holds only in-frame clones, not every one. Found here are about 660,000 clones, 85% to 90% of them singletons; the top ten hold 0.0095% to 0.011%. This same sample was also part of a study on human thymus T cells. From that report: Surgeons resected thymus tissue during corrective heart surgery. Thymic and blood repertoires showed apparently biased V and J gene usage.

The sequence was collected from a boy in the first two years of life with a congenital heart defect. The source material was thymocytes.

The CDR3 protein is CASSIDRDRGNEKLFF. CDR3 coding DNA: TGTGCCAGTAGTATAGACCGGGACAGGGGTAATGAAAAACTGTTTTTT. The V and J genes are TRBV19 and TRBJ1-4; the match to TRBD1 covers 10 bases. V dropped 0 bases and J dropped 4; count of bases not matched to a gene: 2. CDR3 length: 16 amino acids. Germline V CDR1 and CDR2: LNHDA, SQIVND (reference sequence).